This TCR beta chain was captured by sequencing in a study of T cell repertoires in cytomegalovirus infection. One entry per CDR3 protein results from TCRdb running MiXCR on the reads. The data contain 60,000 to 85,000 distinct CDR3 sequences, around 21% of them singletons. The V gene lost 6 bases and the J gene lost 6 bases, with 18 bases spanning the gap. The CDR3 sequence is 16 residues long. Germline V CDR1 and CDR2: SEHNR, FQNEAQ (reference sequence). In this sample, this clonotype turned up many times. Its antigen is unidentified. The TCR comes from a human donor in good health (CMV status not recorded). Some clones in this sample may be carry-over from other donors' samples. The rearrangement uses TRBV7-9 and TRBJ2-6; D is ambiguous. Source material: PBMCs, sequenced either directly or after in vitro stimulation (not recorded which). The CDR3 bases are TGTGCCAGCAGTCCCGCATCCGGCCGAGAGGCCAACGTCCTGACTTTC. It specifies CASSPASGREANVLTF.